This T cell receptor (beta chain) was retrieved from a study of blood T cell repertoires in COVID-19. Study-wide context: From the United States, Italy and Spain came samples of acute and convalescent COVID-19. PBMCs, B-cell-depleted T cells, or T cells provided the cDNA or gDNA that made up the material.

Measured with immunoSEQ multiplex PCR; TCRdb has only the in-frame clones, and not every one. The profile shows approximately 300,000 clones, nearly 90% of them singletons. Germline CDR1 reads SQVTM; CDR2 reads ANQGSEA. The junction had 6 bases not matched to a gene; V was cut back by 7 bases and J by 5 bases. The CDR3 runs 13 residues. In assigning cohorts, the study relied on participant-reported clinical history. Sequenced input: PBMCs or T cells enriched from blood (not recorded which). This sequence originates from a woman aged 18-29 years with acute COVID-19. J is TRBJ1-1 and V is TRBV29-1; TRBD1 aligns across 11 bases. This chain's CDR3 is CSALGQGETEAFF. CDR3 DNA sequence: TGCAGCGCACTGGGACAGGGGGAGACTGAAGCTTTCTTT.